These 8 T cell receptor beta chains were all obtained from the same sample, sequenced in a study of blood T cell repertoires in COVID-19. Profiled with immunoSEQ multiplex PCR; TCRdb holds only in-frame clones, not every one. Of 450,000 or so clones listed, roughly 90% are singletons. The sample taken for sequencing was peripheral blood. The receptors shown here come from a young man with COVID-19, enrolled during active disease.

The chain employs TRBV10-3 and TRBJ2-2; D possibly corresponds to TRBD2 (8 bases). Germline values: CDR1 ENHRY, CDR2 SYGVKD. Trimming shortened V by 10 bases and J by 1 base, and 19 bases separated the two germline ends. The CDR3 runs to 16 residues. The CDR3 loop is CATGSGGGKNTGELFF. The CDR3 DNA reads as TGTGCCACTGGATCGGGAGGGGGCAAGAACACCGGGGAGCTGTTTTTT.

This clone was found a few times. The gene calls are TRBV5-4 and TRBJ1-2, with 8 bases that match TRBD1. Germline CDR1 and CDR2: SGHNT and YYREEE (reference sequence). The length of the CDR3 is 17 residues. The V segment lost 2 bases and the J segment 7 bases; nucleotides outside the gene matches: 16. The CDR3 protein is CASSFLYPGQEIVGYTF. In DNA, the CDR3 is TGTGCCAGCAGCTTCCTCTACCCGGGACAGGAAATTGTTGGCTACACCTTC.

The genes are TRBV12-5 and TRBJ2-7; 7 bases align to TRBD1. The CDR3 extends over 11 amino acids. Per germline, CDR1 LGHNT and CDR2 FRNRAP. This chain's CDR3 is CARRGHYEQYF. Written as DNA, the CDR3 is TGTGCCAGAAGGGGGCACTACGAGCAGTACTTC.

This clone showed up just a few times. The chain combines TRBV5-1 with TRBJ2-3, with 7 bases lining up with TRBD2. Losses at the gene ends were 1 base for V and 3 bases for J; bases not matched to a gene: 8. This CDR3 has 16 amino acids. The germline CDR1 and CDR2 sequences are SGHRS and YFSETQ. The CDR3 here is CASSLLGGMETDTQYF. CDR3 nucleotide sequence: TGCGCCAGCAGCTTGCTGGGGGGGATGGAGACAGATACGCAGTATTTT.

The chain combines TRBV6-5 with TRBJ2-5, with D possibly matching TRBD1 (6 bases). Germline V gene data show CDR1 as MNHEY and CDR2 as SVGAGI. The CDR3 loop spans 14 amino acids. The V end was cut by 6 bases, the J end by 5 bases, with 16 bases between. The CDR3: CASSPRTVWETQYF. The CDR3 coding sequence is TGTGCCAGCAGCCCCCGGACAGTTTGGGAGACCCAGTACTTC.

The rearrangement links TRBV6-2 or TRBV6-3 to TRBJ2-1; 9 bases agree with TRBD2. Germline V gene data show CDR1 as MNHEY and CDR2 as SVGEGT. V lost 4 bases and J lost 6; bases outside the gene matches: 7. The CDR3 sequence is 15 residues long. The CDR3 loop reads CASSSSGTSINEQFF. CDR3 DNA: TGTGCCAGCAGTTCGTCCGGGACTAGCATCAATGAGCAGTTCTTC.

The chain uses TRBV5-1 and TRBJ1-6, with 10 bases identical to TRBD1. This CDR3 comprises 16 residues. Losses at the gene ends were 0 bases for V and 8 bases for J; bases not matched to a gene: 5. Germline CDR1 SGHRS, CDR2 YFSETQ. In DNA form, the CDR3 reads TGCGCCAGCAGCTTGGATTCGGGGACAGGGGATTCACCCCTCCACTTT. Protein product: CASSLDSGTGDSPLHF.

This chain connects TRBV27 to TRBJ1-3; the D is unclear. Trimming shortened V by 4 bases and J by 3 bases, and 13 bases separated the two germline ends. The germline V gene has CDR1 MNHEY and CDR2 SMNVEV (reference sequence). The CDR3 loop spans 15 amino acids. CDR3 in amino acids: CASSSSRDFGNTIYF. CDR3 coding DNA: TGTGCCAGCAGTTCATCGAGGGATTTTGGAAACACCATATATTTT.